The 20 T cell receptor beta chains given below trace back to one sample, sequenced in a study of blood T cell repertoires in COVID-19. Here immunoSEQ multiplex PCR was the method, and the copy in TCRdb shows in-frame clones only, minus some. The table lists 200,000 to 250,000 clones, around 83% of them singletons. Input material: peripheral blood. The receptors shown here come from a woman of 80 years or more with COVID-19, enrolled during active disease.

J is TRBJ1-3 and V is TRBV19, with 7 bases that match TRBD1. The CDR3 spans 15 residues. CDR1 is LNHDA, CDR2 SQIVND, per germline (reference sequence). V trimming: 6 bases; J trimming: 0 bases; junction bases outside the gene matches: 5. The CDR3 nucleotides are TGTGCCAGTAGATGGGACAGTAACTCTGGAAACACCATATATTTT. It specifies CASRWDSNSGNTIYF.

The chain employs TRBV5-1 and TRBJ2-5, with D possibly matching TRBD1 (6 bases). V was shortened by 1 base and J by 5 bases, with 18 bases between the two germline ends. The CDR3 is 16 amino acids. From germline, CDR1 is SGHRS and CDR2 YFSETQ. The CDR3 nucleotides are TGCGCCAGCAGCTTGTCGGCGGCAGGGGCGAGGGAGACCCAGTACTTC. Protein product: CASSLSAAGARETQYF. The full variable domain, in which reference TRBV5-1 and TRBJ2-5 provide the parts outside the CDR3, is KAGVTQTPRYLIKTRGQQVTLSCSPISGHRSVSWYQQTPGQGLQFLFEYFSETQRNKGNFPGRFSGRQFSNSRSEMNVSTLELGDSALYLCASSLSAAGARETQYFGPGTRLLVL.

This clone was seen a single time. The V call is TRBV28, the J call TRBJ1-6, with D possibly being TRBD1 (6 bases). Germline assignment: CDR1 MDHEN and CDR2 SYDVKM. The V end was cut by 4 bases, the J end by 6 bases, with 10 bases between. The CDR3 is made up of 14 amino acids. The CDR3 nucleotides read TGTGCCAGCAGTTACCAGGGGCCTAATTCACCCCTCCACTTT. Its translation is CASSYQGPNSPLHF.

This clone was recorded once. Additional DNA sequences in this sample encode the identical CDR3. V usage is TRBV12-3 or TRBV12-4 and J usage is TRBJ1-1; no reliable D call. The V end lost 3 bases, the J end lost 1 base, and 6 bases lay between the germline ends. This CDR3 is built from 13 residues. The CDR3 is CASSLRGNTEAFF. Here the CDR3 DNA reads TGTGCCAGCAGTTTGCGGGGGAACACTGAAGCTTTCTTT.

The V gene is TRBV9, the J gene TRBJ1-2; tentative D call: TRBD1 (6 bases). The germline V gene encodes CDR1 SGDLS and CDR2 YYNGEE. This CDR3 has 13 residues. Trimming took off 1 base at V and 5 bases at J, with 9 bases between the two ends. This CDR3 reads CASSVFQGYGYTF. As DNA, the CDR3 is TGTGCCAGCAGCGTATTTCAGGGGTATGGCTACACCTTC.

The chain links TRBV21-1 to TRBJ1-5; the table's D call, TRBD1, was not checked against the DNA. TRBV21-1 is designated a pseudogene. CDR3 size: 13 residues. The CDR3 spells CASNGQGGQPQHF. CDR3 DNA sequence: TGTGCCAGCAACGGACAGGGGGGTCAGCCCCAGCATTTT.

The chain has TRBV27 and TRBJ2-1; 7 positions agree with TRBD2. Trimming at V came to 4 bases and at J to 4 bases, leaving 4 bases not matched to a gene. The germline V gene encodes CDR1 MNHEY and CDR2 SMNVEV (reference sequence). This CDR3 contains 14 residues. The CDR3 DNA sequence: TGTGCCAGCAGTTGGGCTAGCGGATACAATGAGCAGTTCTTC. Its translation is CASSWASGYNEQFF.

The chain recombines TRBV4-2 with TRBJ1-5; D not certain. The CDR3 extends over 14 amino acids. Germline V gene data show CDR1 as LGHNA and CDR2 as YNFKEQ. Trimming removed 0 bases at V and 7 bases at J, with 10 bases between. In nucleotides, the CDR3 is TGTGCCAGCAGCCAAGATTTCGGGATGCAGCCCCAGCATTTT. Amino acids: CASSQDFGMQPQHF.

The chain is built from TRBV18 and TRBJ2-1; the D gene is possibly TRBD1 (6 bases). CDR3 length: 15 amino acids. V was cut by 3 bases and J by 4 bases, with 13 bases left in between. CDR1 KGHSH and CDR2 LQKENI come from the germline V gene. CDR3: CASSPRGKEYNEQFF. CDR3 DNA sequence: TGTGCCAGCTCACCCAGGGGAAAGGAGTACAATGAGCAGTTCTTC.

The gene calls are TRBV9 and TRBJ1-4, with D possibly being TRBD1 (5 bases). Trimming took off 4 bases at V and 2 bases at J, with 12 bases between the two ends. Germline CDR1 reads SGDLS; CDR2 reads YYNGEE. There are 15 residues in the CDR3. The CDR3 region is CASSLSGTTNEKLFF. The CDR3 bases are TGTGCCAGCAGCCTTAGCGGGACGACTAATGAAAAACTGTTTTTT. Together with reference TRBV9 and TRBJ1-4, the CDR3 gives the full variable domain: DSGVTQTPKHLITATGQRVTLRCSPRSGDLSVYWYQQSLDQGLQFLIQYYNGEERAKGNILERFSAQQFPDLHSELNLSSLELGDSALYFCASSLSGTTNEKLFFGSGTQLSVL.

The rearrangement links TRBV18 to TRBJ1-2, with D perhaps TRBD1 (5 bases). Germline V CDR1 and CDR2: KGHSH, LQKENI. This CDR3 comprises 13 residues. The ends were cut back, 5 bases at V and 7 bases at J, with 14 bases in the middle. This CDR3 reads CASSATELGGYTF. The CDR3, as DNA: TGTGCCAGCTCAGCGACAGAGCTGGGTGGCTACACCTTC.

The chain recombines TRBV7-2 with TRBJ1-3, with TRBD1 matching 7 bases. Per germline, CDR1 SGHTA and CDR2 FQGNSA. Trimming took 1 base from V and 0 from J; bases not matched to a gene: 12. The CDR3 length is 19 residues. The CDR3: CASSLDRDSIFSSGNTIYF. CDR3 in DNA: TGTGCCAGCAGCTTAGACCGGGACAGTATTTTCAGCTCTGGAAACACCATATATTTT.

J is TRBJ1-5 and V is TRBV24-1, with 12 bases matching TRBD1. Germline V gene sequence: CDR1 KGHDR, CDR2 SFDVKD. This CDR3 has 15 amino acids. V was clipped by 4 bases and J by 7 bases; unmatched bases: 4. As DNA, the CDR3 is TGTGCCACCAGTGAAGGGACAGGGGGCAGGCAGCCCCAGCATTTT. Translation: CATSEGTGGRQPQHF.

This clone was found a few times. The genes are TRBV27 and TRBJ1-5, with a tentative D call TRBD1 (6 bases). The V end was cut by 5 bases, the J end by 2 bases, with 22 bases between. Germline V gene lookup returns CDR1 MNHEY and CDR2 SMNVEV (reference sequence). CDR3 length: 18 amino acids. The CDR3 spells CASSPGGAMGAGNQPQHF. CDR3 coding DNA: TGTGCCAGCAGTCCAGGTGGGGCGATGGGGGCGGGCAATCAGCCCCAGCATTTT.

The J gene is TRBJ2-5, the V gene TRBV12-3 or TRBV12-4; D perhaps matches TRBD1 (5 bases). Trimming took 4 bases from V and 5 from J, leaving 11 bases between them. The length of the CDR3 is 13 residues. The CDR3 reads CASSSGYWETQYF. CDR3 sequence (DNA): TGTGCCAGCAGTTCAGGGTACTGGGAGACCCAGTACTTC.

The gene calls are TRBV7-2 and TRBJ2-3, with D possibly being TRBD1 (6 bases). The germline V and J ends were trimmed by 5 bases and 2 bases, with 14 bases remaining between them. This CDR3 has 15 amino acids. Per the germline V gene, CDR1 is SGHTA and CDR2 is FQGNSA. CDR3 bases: TGTGCCAGCAGCCGTGGGGGCGGGCCCACAGATACGCAGTATTTT. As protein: CASSRGGGPTDTQYF.

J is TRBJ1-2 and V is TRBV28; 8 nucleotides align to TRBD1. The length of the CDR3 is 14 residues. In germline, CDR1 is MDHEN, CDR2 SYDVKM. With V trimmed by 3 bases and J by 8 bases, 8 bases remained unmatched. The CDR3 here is CASSFSGQGIGYTF. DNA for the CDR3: TGTGCCAGCAGTTTTTCTGGACAGGGAATAGGCTACACCTTC.

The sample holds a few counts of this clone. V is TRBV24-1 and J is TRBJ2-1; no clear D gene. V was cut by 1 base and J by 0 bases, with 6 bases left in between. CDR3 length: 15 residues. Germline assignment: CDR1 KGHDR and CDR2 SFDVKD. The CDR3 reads CATSDLSVSYNEQFF. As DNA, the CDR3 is TGTGCCACCAGTGATTTATCGGTCTCCTACAATGAGCAGTTCTTC.

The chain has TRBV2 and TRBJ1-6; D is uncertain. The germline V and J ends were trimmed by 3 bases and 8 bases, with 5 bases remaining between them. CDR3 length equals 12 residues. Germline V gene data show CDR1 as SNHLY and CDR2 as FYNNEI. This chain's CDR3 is CASSEEYSPLHF. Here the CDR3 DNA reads TGTGCCAGCAGTGAGGAGTATTCACCCCTCCACTTT.

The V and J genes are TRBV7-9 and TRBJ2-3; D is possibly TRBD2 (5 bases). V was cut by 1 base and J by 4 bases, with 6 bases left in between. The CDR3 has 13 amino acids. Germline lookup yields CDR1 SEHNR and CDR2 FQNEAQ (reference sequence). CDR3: CASSLVGADTQYF. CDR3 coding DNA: TGTGCCAGCAGCTTAGTCGGGGCAGATACGCAGTATTTT.